What follows describes a single T cell receptor (beta chain). This clonotype was counted a few times. Its antigen is unknown. No clone much larger than this one lies a single base away; base qualities are absent. The donors were roughly 38 Caucasian individuals from Russia, aged 6 to 90 years, who were systemically healthy. Each donor gave 8 to 10 milliliters of peripheral blood, collected into EDTA-treated Vacutainer tubes. Ficoll-Paque density-gradient centrifugation was used to isolate PBMCs, with at least 6.5 million per sample. Total RNA was extracted from PBMCs with Trizol reagent, with at least 6 micrograms obtained per sample. Naive CD45RAhigh/CD27high T cell percentages were measured by flow cytometry on a PBMC aliquot from every donor. This sample was included in a study of blood T cells in healthy people across ages (dated by TCRdb to 2013 to 2016). Background for the entire study: In model experiments, template switching captured about one uniquely barcoded TCR beta cDNA molecule for every two T cells. Age-related changes in TCR beta repertoire diversity were measured in the study by deep sequencing normalized with unique cDNA molecular identifiers. Four age groups were formed from the donors: young (average roughly 15 years), middle-aged (approximately 39), aged (about 68) and long-lived (less than 85). To avoid experimental bias, donors of different ages were distributed randomly across sequencing lanes. Using the same blood draw, the study looked at two additional independent replicas of 1 million unique cDNA reads for two donors, one aged 18 to 29 and the other aged 80 or older.

Points the paper makes about the study in general: Observed TCR beta diversity per million T cells fell roughly linearly with age, and a significant reduction was already apparent by age around 44. Estimates of total diversity from one million sequenced T cells were regarded as lower bounds and underestimates. Conclusive comparison of naive and antigen-experienced compartments was prevented by the profiling of bulk unsorted PBMCs. A strong correlation was found between observed TCR beta diversity and the percentage of naive T cells measured by flow cytometry. Donor CMV infection status was unknown, potentially confounding age-related changes in expanded clonotypes. Compared with the aged group, the long-lived group had more naive CD4+ T cells, fewer expanded clones and increased TCR diversity, suggesting age selection.

The library was generated by 5' RACE. The sequencer listed for this sample is Illumina HiSeq 2500. A second roughly 7 to 11 cycle PCR used a sample-barcoded 5' primer and a J-beta primer mix. Each TCR beta cDNA molecule received a unique molecular identifier from a template-switch 5' adaptor carrying 12 random nucleotides. Each sample yielded at least 2.5 million CDR3-containing paired-end reads. First-strand cDNA was synthesized from all RNA with the Mint cDNA synthesis kit, primed by a TRBC-specific oligonucleotide. Following uracil-DNA glycosylase treatment, a first 18-cycle PCR with universal primers M1SS and BC2_uni_R was performed on all cDNA. Regarding the original processing steps: For normalization, 1 million high-quality reads, each with a distinct molecular identifier, were randomly selected from each sample. Instead of being binned into consensus sequences, reads with shared molecular identifiers were discarded. MiTCR, set to a Q25 quality threshold and the strictest error-elimination algorithm, was used for CDR3 identification, clonotype clustering and error correction. A nonparametric unseen species model with Euler transformation was used to estimate lower-bound total TCR beta diversity. TCRdb itself trimmed the public reads at Q25 with fastp, ran MiXCR and retained productive beta chains. Records with the same CDR3 protein are collapsed into one entry carrying the most frequent genes and DNA. The V and J calls and clone size are TCRdb's, not the authors'. The sample yields 700,000 or so distinct CDR3 sequences; 40% to 45% were counted once. Around 30% of the sample is in the top ten clones.

Counted from cysteine to phenylalanine, this CDR3 has 14 amino acids. Only CDR3 DNA remains: 42 bases, in frame from the first base. For CDR1 and CDR2, the germline V gene lists SGHRS and YFSETQ. Between the V and J ends, shortened by 0 bases and 8 bases respectively, the junction contains 12 bases. The sequenced sample consisted of blood. This clonotype originated in a man aged 80 or over in good health. The sequence joins TRBV5-1 to TRBJ2-1; tentative D gene TRBD1, with 5 bases matching. This receptor has the CDR3 CASSLEGPTDEQFF. The DNA is TGCGCCAGCAGCTTGGAGGGGCCCACCGATGAGCAGTTCTTC.